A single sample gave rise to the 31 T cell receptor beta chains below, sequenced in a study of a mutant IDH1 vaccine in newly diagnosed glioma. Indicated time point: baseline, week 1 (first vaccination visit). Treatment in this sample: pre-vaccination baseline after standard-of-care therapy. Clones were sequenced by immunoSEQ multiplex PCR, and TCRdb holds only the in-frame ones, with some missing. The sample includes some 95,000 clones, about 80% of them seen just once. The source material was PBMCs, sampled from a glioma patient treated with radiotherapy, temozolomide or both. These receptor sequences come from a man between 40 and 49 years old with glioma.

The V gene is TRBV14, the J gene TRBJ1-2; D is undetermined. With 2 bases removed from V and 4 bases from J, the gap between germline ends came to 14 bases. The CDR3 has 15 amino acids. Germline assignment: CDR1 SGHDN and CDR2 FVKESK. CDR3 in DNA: TGTGCCAGCAGCCAATCCCTCCGATGGGGCTATGGCTACACCTTC. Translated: CASSQSLRWGYGYTF.

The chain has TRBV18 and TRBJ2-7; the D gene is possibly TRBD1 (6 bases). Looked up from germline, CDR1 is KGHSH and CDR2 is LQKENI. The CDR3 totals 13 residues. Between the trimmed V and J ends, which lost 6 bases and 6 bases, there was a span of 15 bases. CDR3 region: CASSLTGPGEQYF. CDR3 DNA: TGTGCCAGCTCGCTGACAGGACCGGGCGAGCAGTACTTC.

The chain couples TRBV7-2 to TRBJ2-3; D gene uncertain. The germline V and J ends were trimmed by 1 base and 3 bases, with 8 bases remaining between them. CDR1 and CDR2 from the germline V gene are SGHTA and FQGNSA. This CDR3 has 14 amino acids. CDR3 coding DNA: TGTGCCAGCAGCTTAGAGTTACCAACAGATACGCAGTATTTT. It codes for CASSLELPTDTQYF.

The CDR3 reads CASRGQANTGELFF. CDR3 bases: TGTGCCAGCAGAGGCCAAGCCAACACCGGGGAGCTGTTTTTT. The rearrangement links TRBV7-9 to TRBJ2-2; D ambiguous. Looked up from germline, CDR1 is SEHNR and CDR2 is FQNEAQ (reference sequence). The CDR3 has 14 residues. With 6 bases removed from V and 2 bases from J, the gap between germline ends came to 10 bases.

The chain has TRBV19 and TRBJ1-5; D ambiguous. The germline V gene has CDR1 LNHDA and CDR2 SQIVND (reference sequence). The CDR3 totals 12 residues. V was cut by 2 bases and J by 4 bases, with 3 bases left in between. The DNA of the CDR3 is TGTGCCAGTAGTATATTAAATCAGCCCCAGCATTTT. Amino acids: CASSILNQPQHF. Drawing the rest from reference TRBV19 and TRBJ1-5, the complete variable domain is DGGITQSPKYLFRKEGQNVTLSCEQNLNHDAMYWYRQDPGQGLRLIYYSQIVNDFQKGDIAEGYSVSREKKESFPLTVTSAQKNPTAFYLCASSILNQPQHFGDGTRLSIL.

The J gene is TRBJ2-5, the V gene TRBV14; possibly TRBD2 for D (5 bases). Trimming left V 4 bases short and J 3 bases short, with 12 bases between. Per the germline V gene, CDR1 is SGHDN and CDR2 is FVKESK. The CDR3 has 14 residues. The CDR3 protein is CASSPRTGKETQYF. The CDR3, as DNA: TGTGCCAGCAGCCCGCGGACGGGGAAAGAGACCCAGTACTTC.

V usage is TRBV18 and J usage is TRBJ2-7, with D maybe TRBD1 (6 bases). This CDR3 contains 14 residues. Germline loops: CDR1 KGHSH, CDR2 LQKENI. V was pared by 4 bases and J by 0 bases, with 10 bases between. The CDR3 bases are TGTGCCAGCTCACGAACGGACAGCTCCTACGAGCAGTACTTC. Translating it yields CASSRTDSSYEQYF.

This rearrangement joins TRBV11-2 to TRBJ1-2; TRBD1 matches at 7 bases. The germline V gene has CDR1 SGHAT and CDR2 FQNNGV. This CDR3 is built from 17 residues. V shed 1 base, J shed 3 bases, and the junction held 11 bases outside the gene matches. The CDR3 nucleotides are TGTGCCAGCAGCTTAGTTGGATCCGGGACAGCTTACTATGGCTACACCTTC. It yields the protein CASSLVGSGTAYYGYTF.

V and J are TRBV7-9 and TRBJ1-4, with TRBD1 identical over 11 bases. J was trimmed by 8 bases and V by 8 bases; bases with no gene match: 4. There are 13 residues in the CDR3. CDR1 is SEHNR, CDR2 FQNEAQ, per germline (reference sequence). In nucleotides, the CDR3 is TGTGCCAGCGGACAGGGGGCAGGAGAAAAACTGTTTTTT. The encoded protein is CASGQGAGEKLFF.

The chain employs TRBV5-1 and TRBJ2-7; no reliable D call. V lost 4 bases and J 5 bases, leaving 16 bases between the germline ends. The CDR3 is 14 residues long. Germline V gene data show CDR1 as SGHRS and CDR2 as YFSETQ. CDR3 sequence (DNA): TGCGCCAGCAGCCTAATGATTGAATGGGACGAGCAGTACTTC. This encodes CASSLMIEWDEQYF.

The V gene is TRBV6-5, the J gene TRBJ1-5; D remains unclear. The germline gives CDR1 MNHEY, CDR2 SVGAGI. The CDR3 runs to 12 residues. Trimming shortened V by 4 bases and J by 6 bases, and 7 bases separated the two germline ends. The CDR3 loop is CASSSSGQPQHF. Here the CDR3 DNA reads TGTGCCAGCAGTTCTAGTGGTCAGCCCCAGCATTTT.

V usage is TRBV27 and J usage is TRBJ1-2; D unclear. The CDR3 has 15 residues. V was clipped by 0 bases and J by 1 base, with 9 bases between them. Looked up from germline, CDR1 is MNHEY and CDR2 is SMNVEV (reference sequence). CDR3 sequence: CASSLSGSLNYGYTF. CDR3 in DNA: TGTGCCAGCAGTTTATCTGGGAGTCTTAACTATGGCTACACCTTC.

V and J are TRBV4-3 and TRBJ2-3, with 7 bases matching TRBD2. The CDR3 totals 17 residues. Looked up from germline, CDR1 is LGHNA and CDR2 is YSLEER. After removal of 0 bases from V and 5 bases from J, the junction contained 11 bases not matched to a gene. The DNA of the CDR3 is TGCGCCAGCAGCCAAGATGGAGCGGGAATGATGATAGATACGCAGTATTTT. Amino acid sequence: CASSQDGAGMMIDTQYF.

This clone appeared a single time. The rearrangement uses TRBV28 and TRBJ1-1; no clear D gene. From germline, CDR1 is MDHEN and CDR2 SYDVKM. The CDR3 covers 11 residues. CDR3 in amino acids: CVSRTNTEAFF. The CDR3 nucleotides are TGTGTATCCAGGACCAACACTGAAGCTTTCTTT.

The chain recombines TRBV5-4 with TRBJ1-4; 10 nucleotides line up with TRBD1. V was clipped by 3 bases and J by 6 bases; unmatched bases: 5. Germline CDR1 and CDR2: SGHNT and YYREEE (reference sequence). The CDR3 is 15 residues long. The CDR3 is CASSSRQGADEKLFF. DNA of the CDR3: TGTGCCAGCAGCTCCCGACAGGGGGCGGATGAAAAACTGTTTTTT.

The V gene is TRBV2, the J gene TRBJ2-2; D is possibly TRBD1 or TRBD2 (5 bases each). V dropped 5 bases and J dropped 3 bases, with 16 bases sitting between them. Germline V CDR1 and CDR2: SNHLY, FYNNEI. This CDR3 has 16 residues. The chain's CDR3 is CASSKASGTYTGELFF. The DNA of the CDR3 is TGTGCCAGCAGTAAGGCCTCCGGGACCTACACCGGGGAGCTGTTTTTT.

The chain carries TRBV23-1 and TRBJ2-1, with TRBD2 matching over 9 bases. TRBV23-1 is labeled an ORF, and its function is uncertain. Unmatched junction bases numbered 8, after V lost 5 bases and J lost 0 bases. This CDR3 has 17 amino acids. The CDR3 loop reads CASSVGIAGVSYNEQFF. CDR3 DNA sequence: TGCGCCAGCAGTGTGGGCATAGCGGGAGTCTCCTACAATGAGCAGTTCTTC.

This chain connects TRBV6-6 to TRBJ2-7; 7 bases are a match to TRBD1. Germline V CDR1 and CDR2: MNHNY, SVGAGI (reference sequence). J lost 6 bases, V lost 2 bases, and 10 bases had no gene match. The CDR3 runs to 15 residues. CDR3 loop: CASSYGTEKRGEQYF. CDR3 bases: TGTGCCAGCAGTTACGGGACAGAAAAACGCGGCGAGCAGTACTTC.

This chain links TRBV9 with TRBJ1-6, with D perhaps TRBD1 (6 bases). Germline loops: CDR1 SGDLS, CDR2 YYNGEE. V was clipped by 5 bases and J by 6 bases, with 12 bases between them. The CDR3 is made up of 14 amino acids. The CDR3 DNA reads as TGTGCCAGCAGAAGGGGGGAAGTTAATTCACCCCTCCACTTT. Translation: CASRRGEVNSPLHF. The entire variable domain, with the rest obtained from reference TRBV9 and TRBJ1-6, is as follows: DSGVTQTPKHLITATGQRVTLRCSPRSGDLSVYWYQQSLDQGLQFLIQYYNGEERAKGNILERFSAQQFPDLHSELNLSSLELGDSALYFCASRRGEVNSPLHFGNGTRLTVT.

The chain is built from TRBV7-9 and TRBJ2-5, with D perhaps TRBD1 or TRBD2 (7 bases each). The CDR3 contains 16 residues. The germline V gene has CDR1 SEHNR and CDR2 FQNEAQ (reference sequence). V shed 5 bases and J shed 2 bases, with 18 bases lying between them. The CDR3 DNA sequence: TGTGCCAGCAGCCCCTCAGGGGGGGCGGAACAAGAGACCCAGTACTTC. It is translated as CASSPSGGAEQETQYF. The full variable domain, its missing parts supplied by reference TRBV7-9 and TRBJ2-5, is DTGVSQNPRHKITKRGQNVTFRCDPISEHNRLYWYRQTLGQGPEFLTYFQNEAQLEKSRLLSDRFSAERPKGSFSTLEIQRTEQGDSAMYLCASSPSGGAEQETQYFGPGTRLLVL.

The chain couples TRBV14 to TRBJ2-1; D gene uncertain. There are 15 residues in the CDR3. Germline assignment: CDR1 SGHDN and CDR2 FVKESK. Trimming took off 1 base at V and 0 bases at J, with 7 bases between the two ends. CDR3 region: CASSQGRSSYNEQFF. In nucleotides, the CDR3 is TGTGCCAGCAGCCAAGGCCGAAGCTCCTACAATGAGCAGTTCTTC.

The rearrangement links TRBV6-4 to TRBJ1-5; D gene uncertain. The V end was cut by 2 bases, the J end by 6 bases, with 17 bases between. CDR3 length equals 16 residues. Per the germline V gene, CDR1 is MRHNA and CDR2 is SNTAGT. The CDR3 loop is CASSDPRFGRGQPQHF. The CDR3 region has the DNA TGTGCCAGCAGTGACCCCAGGTTTGGGCGCGGTCAGCCCCAGCATTTT.

The CDR3 region has the DNA TGTGCCAGCAGTCCACTTCAGGGGGGGACTGAAGCTTTCTTT. It translates to CASSPLQGGTEAFF. The V gene is TRBV28, the J gene TRBJ1-1, with 7 bases that match TRBD1. The germline gives CDR1 MDHEN, CDR2 SYDVKM. V gave up 5 bases and J gave up 5 bases; unmatched junction bases: 8. This CDR3 region has 14 residues.

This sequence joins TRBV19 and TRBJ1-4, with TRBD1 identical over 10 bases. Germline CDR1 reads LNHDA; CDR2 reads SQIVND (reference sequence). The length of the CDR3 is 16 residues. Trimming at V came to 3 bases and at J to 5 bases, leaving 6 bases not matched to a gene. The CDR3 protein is CASSIGWDRGNEKLFF. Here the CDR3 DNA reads TGTGCCAGTAGTATCGGCTGGGACAGGGGAAATGAAAAACTGTTTTTT.

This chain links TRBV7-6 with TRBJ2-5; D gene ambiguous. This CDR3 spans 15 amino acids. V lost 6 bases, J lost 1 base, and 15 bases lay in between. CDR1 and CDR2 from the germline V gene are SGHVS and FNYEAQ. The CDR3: CASRPTSRFQETQYF. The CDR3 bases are TGTGCCAGCAGGCCTACGAGTAGATTCCAAGAGACCCAGTACTTC.

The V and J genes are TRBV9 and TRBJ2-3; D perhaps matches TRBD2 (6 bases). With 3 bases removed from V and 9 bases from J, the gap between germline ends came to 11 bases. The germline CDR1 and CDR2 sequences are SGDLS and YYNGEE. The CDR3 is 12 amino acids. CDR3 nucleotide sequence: TGTGCCAGCAGCGCAACTAGCATGACGCAGTATTTT. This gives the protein CASSATSMTQYF.

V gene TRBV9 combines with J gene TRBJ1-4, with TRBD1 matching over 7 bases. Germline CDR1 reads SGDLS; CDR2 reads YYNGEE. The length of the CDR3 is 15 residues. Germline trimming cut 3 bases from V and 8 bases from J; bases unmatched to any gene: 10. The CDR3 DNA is TGTGCCAGCAGCGCTCGGACAGGCTCTTACGAAAAACTGTTTTTT. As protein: CASSARTGSYEKLFF.

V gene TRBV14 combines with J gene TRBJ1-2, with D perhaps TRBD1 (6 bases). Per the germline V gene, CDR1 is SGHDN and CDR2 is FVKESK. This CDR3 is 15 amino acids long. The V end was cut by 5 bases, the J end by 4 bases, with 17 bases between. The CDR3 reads CASSAGQGSGYGYTF. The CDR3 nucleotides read TGTGCCAGCAGCGCGGGACAAGGGTCTGGCTATGGCTACACCTTC.

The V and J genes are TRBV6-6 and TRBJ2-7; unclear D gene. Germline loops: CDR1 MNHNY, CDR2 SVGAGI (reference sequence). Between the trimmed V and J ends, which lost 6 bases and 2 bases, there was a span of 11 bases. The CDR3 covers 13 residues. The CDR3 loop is CASSRDGTYEQYF. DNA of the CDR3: TGTGCCAGCAGCCGCGACGGAACCTACGAGCAGTACTTC.

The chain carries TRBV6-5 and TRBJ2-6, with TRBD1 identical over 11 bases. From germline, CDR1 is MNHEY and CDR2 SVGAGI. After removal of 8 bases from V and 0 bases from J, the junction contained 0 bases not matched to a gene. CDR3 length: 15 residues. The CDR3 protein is CASGTGGSGANVLTF. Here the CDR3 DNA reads TGTGCCAGCGGGACAGGGGGCTCTGGGGCCAACGTCCTGACTTTC.

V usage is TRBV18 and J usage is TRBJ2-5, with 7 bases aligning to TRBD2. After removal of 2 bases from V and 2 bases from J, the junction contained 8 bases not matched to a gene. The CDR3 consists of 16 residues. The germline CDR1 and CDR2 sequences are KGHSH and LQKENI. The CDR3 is CASSPVPSGAQETQYF. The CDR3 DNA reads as TGTGCCAGCTCACCAGTACCTAGCGGAGCTCAAGAGACCCAGTACTTC. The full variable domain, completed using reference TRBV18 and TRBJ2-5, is NAGVMQNPRHLVRRRGQEARLRCSPMKGHSHVYWYRQLPEEGLKFMVYLQKENIIDESGMPKERFSAEFPKEGPSILRIQQVVRGDSAAYFCASSPVPSGAQETQYFGPGTRLLVL.